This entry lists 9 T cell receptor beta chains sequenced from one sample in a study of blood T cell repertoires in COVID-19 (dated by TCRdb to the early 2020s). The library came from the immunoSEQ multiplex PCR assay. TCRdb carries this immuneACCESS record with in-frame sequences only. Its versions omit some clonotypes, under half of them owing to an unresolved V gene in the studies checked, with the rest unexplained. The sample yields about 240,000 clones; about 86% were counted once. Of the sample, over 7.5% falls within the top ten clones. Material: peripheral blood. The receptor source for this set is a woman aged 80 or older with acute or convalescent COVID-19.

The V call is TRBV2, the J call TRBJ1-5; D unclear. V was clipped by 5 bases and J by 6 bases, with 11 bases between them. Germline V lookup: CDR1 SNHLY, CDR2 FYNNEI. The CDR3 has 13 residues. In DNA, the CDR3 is TGTGCCAGCAGTACGGGGATGGGTCAGCCCCAGCATTTT. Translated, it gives CASSTGMGQPQHF.

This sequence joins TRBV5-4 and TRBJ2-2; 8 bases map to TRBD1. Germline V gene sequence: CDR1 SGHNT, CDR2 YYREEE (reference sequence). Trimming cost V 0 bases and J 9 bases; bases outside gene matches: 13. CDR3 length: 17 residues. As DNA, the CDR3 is TGTGCCAGCAGCTTGGGGTATGGACAGGGTCACGAAAGGGAGCTGTTTTTT. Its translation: CASSLGYGQGHERELFF.

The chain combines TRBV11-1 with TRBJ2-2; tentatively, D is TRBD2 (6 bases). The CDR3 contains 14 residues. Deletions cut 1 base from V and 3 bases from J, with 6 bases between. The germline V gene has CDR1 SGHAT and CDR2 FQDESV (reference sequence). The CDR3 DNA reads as TGTGCCAGCAGCTTAGGACTAGACACCGGGGAGCTGTTTTTT. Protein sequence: CASSLGLDTGELFF.

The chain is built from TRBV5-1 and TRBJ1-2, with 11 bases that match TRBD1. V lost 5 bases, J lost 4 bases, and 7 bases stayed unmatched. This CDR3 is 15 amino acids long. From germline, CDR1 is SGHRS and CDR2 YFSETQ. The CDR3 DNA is TGCGCCAGCAGGGAAGGGACAGGGGGATTCTATGGCTACACCTTC. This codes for CASREGTGGFYGYTF.

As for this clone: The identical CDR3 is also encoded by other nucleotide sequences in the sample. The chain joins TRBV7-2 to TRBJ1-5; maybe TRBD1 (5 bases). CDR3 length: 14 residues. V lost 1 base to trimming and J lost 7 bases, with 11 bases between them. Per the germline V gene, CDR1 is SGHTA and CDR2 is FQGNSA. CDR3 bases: TGTGCCAGCAGCTTAGAGGGAGGGGTCCAGCCCCAGCATTTT. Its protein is CASSLEGGVQPQHF.

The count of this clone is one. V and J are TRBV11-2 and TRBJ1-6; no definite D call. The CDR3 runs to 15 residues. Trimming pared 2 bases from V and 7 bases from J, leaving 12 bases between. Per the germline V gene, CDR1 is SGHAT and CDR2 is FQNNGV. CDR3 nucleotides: TGTGCCAGCAGCTTAACGCAGTACCCCAATTCACCCCTCCACTTT. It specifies CASSLTQYPNSPLHF.

The CDR3 loop reads CASRPQGYGNQPQHF. The CDR3 DNA follows: TGTGCCAGCAGACCCCAGGGGTACGGCAATCAGCCCCAGCATTTT. The genes are TRBV2 and TRBJ1-5, with TRBD1 as a possible D gene (6 bases). The CDR3 spans 15 residues. V was cut by 6 bases and J by 2 bases, with 14 bases left in between. CDR1 is SNHLY and CDR2 is FYNNEI in the germline V gene.

The chain's CDR3 is CASSADRASGNTIYF. The CDR3 DNA reads as TGTGCCAGCAGCGCGGACAGAGCCTCTGGAAACACCATATATTTT. This chain joins TRBV9 and TRBJ1-3, with D maybe TRBD1 (6 bases). The CDR3 extends over 15 amino acids. Trimming left V 3 bases short and J 0 bases short, with 10 bases between. CDR1 and CDR2 from the germline V gene are SGDLS and YYNGEE.

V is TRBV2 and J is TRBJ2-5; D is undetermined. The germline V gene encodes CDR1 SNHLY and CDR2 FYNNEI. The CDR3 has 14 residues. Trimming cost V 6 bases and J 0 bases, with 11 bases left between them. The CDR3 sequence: CASRATPYQETQYF. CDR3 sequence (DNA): TGTGCCAGCAGGGCGACACCGTACCAAGAGACCCAGTACTTC. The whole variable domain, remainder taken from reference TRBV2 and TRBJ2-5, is EPEVTQTPSHQVTQMGQEVILRCVPISNHLYFYWYRQILGQKVEFLVSFYNNEISEKSEIFDDQFSVERPDGSNFTLKIRSTKLEDSAMYFCASRATPYQETQYFGPGTRLLVL.